This entry is about one T cell receptor (beta chain). This CDR3 has 14 amino acids. V was clipped by 10 bases and J by 6 bases; unmatched bases: 10. CDR1 and CDR2 (germline): MNHEY, SVGAGI. This record belongs to a study of blood T cell repertoires in COVID-19. Study in general: The study drew acute and convalescent COVID-19 samples from the United States, Italy and Spain. T cells, B-cell-depleted T cells, or PBMCs supplied cDNA or gDNA.

The assay was immunoSEQ multiplex PCR, and TCRdb's table has in-frame clones only and misses some. The sample lists more than 200,000 clones, 88% occurring once. The chain is built from TRBV6-5 and TRBJ2-2, with 8 bases aligning to TRBD1. This clonotype was sampled from a woman aged 55-69 years with acute or convalescent COVID-19. The specimen was peripheral blood. The CDR3 nucleotides read TGTGCCACAGCTTTAGTACAGGGGGCCGGGGAGCTGTTTTTT. This gives the protein CATALVQGAGELFF.